This TCR beta chain comes out of a study of shared clonotypes between healthy human individuals. This clone showed up many times. Repertoires were generated with immunoSEQ multiplex PCR, while TCRdb's copy carries only in-frame clones and drops some. This table has roughly 100,000 clones, approximately 65% appearing once. Between the trimmed V and J ends, which lost 10 bases and 5 bases, there was a span of 20 bases. CDR1 and CDR2 (germline): MDHEN, SYDVKM. This CDR3 region has 14 residues. The clonotype was recovered from a woman in her 30s in good health. This chain connects TRBV28 to TRBJ2-5; D gene uncertain. The source material was memory CD8+ T cells sorted from blood. As for subset: CD45RO+ cells pooled with CCR7-negative TemRA cells. This CDR3 is CATRLRLGWETQYF. The CDR3 region has the DNA TGTGCCACCCGACTCCGGCTGGGTTGGGAGACCCAGTACTTC.